This entry lists 3 T cell receptor beta chains sequenced from one sample in a study of ipilimumab plus nivolumab after autologous stem cell transplantation. Profiling relied on immunoSEQ multiplex PCR, and the TCRdb table lists in-frame clones only, not all of them. Of about 43,000 clones listed, over 75% are singletons. The sequenced sample was PBMCs, obtained in a trial of ipilimumab plus nivolumab as post-transplant consolidation. All receptors come from a male donor with multiple myeloma.

This chain uses TRBV2 with TRBJ1-1; D call uncertain. The V end lost 0 bases, the J end lost 2 bases, and 4 bases lay between the germline ends. The germline V gene has CDR1 SNHLY and CDR2 FYNNEI. The CDR3 consists of 13 residues. The CDR3 loop is CASSEALNTEAFF. CDR3 nucleotide sequence: TGTGCCAGCAGTGAAGCCCTTAACACTGAAGCTTTCTTT.

The CDR3 here is CSVEEAGSGNTIYF. CDR3 nucleotides: TGCAGCGTTGAAGAGGCCGGCTCTGGAAACACCATATATTTT. The chain uses TRBV29-1 and TRBJ1-3; D not certain. V was cut by 0 bases and J by 0 bases, with 6 bases left in between. Germline V gene data show CDR1 as SQVTM and CDR2 as ANQGSEA. CDR3 length equals 14 residues.

The chain has TRBV9 and TRBJ1-4; D gene unclear. The CDR3 consists of 15 residues. V lost 3 bases and J lost 5, with 14 bases in between. In germline, CDR1 is SGDLS, CDR2 YYNGEE. As DNA, the CDR3 is TGTGCCAGCAGCGCATACAACTTGGGGAATGAAAAACTGTTTTTT. It specifies CASSAYNLGNEKLFF.